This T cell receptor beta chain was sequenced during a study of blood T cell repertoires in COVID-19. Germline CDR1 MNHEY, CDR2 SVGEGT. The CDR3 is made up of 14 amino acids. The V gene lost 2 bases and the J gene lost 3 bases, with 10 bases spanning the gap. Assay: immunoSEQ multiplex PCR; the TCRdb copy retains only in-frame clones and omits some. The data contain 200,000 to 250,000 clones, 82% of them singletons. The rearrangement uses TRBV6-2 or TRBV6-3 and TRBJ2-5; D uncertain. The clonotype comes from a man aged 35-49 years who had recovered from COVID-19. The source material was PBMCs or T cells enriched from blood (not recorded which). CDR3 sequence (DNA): TGTGCCAGCAGTTACAGAGATCCCGAAGAGACCCAGTACTTC. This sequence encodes CASSYRDPEETQYF.